This T cell receptor (beta chain) was captured in a study of cytomegalovirus exposure and HLA in healthy donors. Study in general: From HLA-typed donors, an early data release held tens of millions of unique TCRs. General study points: Reports showed the classifier diagnosing cytomegalovirus status with high specificity and sensitivity. In a later analysis, HLA-C alleles had the fewest associated TCRs, DRB1 alleles the most. Some V segments (TRBV6-2 and TRBV6-3 among them) were excluded as indistinguishable.

About this clone itself: Its antigen is still unknown.

13 Jbeta primers and 60 Vbeta primers were used for the PCR. The assay was immunoSEQ multiplex PCR, and TCRdb's table has in-frame clones only and misses some. The table includes 24,000 or so clones, 75% to 80% detected once. The CDR3 spans 14 residues. V gave up 10 bases and J gave up 1 base; unmatched junction bases: 7. CDR1 is SGHTA and CDR2 is FQGNSA in the germline V gene. This sequence joins TRBV7-2 and TRBJ2-1, with 7 nucleotides matching TRBD2. The material sequenced was PBMCs. This TCR derives from a male donor in good health and CMV-seronegative. As DNA, the CDR3 is TGTGCCACAAAGATGGGACTATCCTACAATGAGCAGTTCTTC. It translates to CATKMGLSYNEQFF.